Listed below are T cell receptor beta chains from one sample, sequenced in a study of beta chain features in type 1 diabetes. Here immunoSEQ multiplex PCR was the method, and the copy in TCRdb shows in-frame clones only, minus some. Among about 160,000 clones listed, about 63% were seen once. The sequenced material came from naive CD4+ T cells from blood. These receptors were obtained from a man aged 30 to 45 with type 1 diabetes. The CDR3 runs from the conserved cysteine through the conserved F or W. D genes are given only for firm matches. Rows give clone size only sometimes, using once, few, many, or a class for an expanded clone.

TRBD2,TRBV5-1,-,TRBJ2-5,CASSLTSGGSHWETQYF,TGCGCCAGCAGTTTGACTAGCGGGGGCTCTCACTGGGAGACCCAGTACTTC
TRBD1,TRBV29-1,-,TRBJ2-5,CSVEGQGAFETQYF,TGCAGCGTTGAAGGACAGGGGGCGTTCGAGACCCAGTACTTC
-,TRBV25-1,few,TRBJ2-4,CASSEEYIQYF,TGTGCCAGCAGTGAGGAATACATTCAGTACTTC
-,TRBV29-1,few,TRBJ1-1,CSVATYNTEAFF,TGCAGCGTTGCGACCTACAACACTGAAGCTTTCTTT
TRBD2,TRBV7-9,-,TRBJ2-5,CASSLGVAGTEYQETQYF,TGTGCCAGCAGCTTAGGGGTAGCGGGGACTGAGTACCAAGAGACCCAGTACTTC
-,TRBV29-1,-,TRBJ1-2,CSSREGYTF,TGCAGCTCCAGGGAGGGCTACACCTTC
-,TRBV6-5,few,TRBJ1-6,CASTVDAYNSPLHF,TGTGCCAGCACGGTGGATGCTTATAATTCACCCCTCCACTTT
TRBD1,TRBV7-2,-,TRBJ2-7,CASSIAGQGFEQYF,TGTGCCAGCAGCATAGCGGGACAGGGGTTCGAGCAGTACTTC
-,TRBV9,-,TRBJ1-6,CASRPGPDYSPLHF,TGTGCCAGCAGGCCCGGCCCAGATTATTCACCCCTCCACTTT
-,TRBV7-6,-,TRBJ2-3,CASSLVSDTQYF,TGTGCCAGCAGCTTAGTTTCAGATACGCAGTATTTT
TRBD1,TRBV29-1,-,TRBJ2-7,CSVEENTGGWYF,TGCAGCGTTGAAGAGAATACAGGGGGCTGGTACTTC
TRBD1,TRBV7-9,-,TRBJ1-2,CASSPRGAYGYTF,TGTGCCAGCAGCCCCAGGGGGGCCTATGGCTACACCTTC
-,TRBV27,-,TRBJ2-3,CASSLNWNTDTQYF,TGTGCCAGCAGTTTAAACTGGAACACAGATACGCAGTATTTT